The TCR beta chain under discussion was sequenced for a study of blood T cells in healthy people across ages. Study outcomes and limitations: Both naive CD4+ cell counts and diversity were greater in long-lived donors than in aged donors.

This clonotype was detected a few times. Its antigen remains unknown. The germline V gene encodes CDR1 SGHRS and CDR2 YFSETQ. V lost 4 bases to trimming and J lost 4 bases; unmatched junction nucleotides: 7. The CDR3 is 14 amino acids. PCR was performed a second time for 7 to 11 cycles using a sample-barcoded 5' primer and a J-beta primer mix. Researchers report that a template-switch adaptor with 12 random nucleotides tagged each cDNA molecule. Via MiXCR, TCRdb re-called the 5' RACE reads, giving one row per CDR3 protein. Found here are around 870,000 distinct CDR3 sequences, more than 25% of them singletons; the top ten hold around 15%.

The V gene is TRBV5-1, the J gene TRBJ2-5, with 7 bases lining up with TRBD2. Sequenced sample: blood. The sequence derives from a woman at least 80 years old in good health. CDR3: CASSLGLDLETQYF. The CDR3 DNA follows: TGCGCCAGCAGCCTCGGACTAGATTTAGAGACCCAGTACTTC.